These 22 T cell receptor beta chains originate from one sample sequenced in a study of T-cell memory formation after mild COVID-19. Each CDR3 protein is one row after TCRdb ran MiXCR on the 5' RACE reads. Of approximately 65,000 distinct CDR3 sequences in the sample, approximately 9% were seen once. Material: PBMCs or a T cell subset sorted from them (not recorded which). The receptor source for this set is a man younger than 30 who had mild COVID-19 (a few samples of this study predate the infection). Cell type and time point are not known.

This clonotype was detected ten times or more. V is TRBV9 and J is TRBJ2-3, with TRBD2 identical over 10 bases. This CDR3 comprises 16 residues. V dropped 2 bases and J dropped 5; count of bases not matched to a gene: 8. CDR1 is SGDLS and CDR2 is YYNGEE in the germline V gene. The CDR3 DNA is TGTGCCAGCAGCGTTCAGGTCTCTAGCGGGGGAGATACGCAGTATTTT. Residues: CASSVQVSSGGDTQYF.

This clonotype was seen a few times. The chain recombines TRBV10-3 with TRBJ2-7; no firm D call. The CDR3 loop spans 12 amino acids. V dropped 6 bases and J dropped 3 bases, with 9 bases sitting between them. CDR1 and CDR2 from the germline V gene are ENHRY and SYGVKD. The CDR3 sequence: CAISLQGYEQYV. The CDR3 region has the DNA TGTGCCATCAGCCTCCAAGGCTACGAGCAGTACGTC.

In this sample, this clonotype turned up a few times. J is TRBJ1-5 and V is TRBV3-1; D is possibly TRBD1 (6 bases). Germline V gene data show CDR1 as LGHDT and CDR2 as YNNKEL (reference sequence). This CDR3 contains 15 residues. The V gene lost 0 bases and the J gene lost 14 bases, with 20 bases spanning the gap. Here the CDR3 reads CASSQDSSWDTHKHF. The CDR3 coding sequence is TGTGCCAGCAGCCAAGATTCATCTTGGGACACTCATAAGCATTTT.

The gene calls are TRBV5-1 and TRBJ2-5; TRBD2 agrees at 11 bases. The J segment lost 1 base and the V segment lost 4 bases, leaving 6 bases of the junction unmatched. CDR3 length: 16 residues. CDR1 and CDR2 from the germline V gene are SGHRS and YFSETQ. This CDR3 is CASSPGLAVTQETQYF. CDR3 bases: TGCGCCAGCAGCCCGGGACTAGCGGTAACCCAAGAGACCCAGTACTTC. The full variable domain, completed using reference TRBV5-1 and TRBJ2-5, is KAGVTQTPRYLIKTRGQQVTLSCSPISGHRSVSWYQQTPGQGLQFLFEYFSETQRNKGNFPGRFSGRQFSNSRSEMNVSTLELGDSALYLCASSPGLAVTQETQYFGPGTRLLVL.

This clonotype was counted between two and nine times. The chain employs TRBV5-1 and TRBJ1-1, with 8 bases matching TRBD1. The CDR3 length is 14 residues. Germline lookup yields CDR1 SGHRS and CDR2 YFSETQ. V trimming: 7 bases; J trimming: 1 base; junction bases outside the gene matches: 6. The CDR3 bases are TGCGCCAGCGGCGACACAGGGGGGAACACTGAAGCTTTCTTT. It specifies CASGDTGGNTEAFF.

This clonotype has at least ten counts. The rearrangement links TRBV6-6 to TRBJ2-3; 7 bases line up with TRBD2. Trimming took 6 bases from V and 0 from J; bases not matched to a gene: 6. CDR1 is MNHNY, CDR2 SVGAGI, per germline (reference sequence). The CDR3 is 15 residues long. CDR3: CASRRPSGSTDTQYF. The CDR3 region has the DNA TGTGCCAGCAGACGACCTAGCGGCAGCACAGATACGCAGTATTTT.

This clonotype was seen repeatedly, ten times or more. V is TRBV4-3 and J is TRBJ2-5; 11 bases are shared with TRBD1. With V trimmed by 0 bases and J by 3 bases, 9 bases remained unmatched. Germline V gene lookup returns CDR1 LGHNA and CDR2 YSLEER. CDR3 length equals 18 residues. The CDR3 bases are TGCGCCAGCAGCCAAGATCTCGGGACAGGGGGAAGGAAAGAGACCCAGTACTTC. Amino acid sequence: CASSQDLGTGGRKETQYF.

The chain uses TRBV28 and TRBJ2-5; D is possibly TRBD2 (6 bases). The CDR3 is 13 residues long. Germline CDR1 reads MDHEN; CDR2 reads SYDVKM. V lost 6 bases to trimming and J lost 5 bases, with 13 bases between them. CDR3 bases: TGTGCCAGCAGCGGGACTCCCACGGAGACCCAGTACTTC. It specifies CASSGTPTETQYF.

The table lists this clonotype with many counts. The chain couples TRBV4-2 to TRBJ2-3; D ambiguous. The CDR3 covers 15 residues. The germline V and J ends were trimmed by 1 base and 0 bases, with 8 bases remaining between them. The germline V gene has CDR1 LGHNA and CDR2 YNFKEQ. In DNA form, the CDR3 reads TGTGCCAGCAGCCAAGTTCGTACTAGCACAGATACGCAGTATTTT. Its translation: CASSQVRTSTDTQYF.

The V and J genes are TRBV14 and TRBJ2-3; D unresolved. V was cut by 0 bases and J by 6 bases, with 10 bases left in between. CDR1 and CDR2 (germline): SGHDN, FVKESK. The CDR3 extends over 14 amino acids. The CDR3 DNA reads as TGTGCCAGCAGCCAAGATCCGTCAGTGGATACGCAGTATTTT. As protein: CASSQDPSVDTQYF.

This clonotype was detected a few times. The chain recombines TRBV5-4 with TRBJ1-2; D is unresolved. V shed 4 bases and J shed 4 bases, with 14 bases lying between them. This CDR3 spans 14 amino acids. Germline V gene sequence: CDR1 SGHNT, CDR2 YYREEE (reference sequence). In DNA, the CDR3 is TGTGCCAGCAGCAGACCCCGGGAACGCTATGGCTACACCTTC. Its translation: CASSRPRERYGYTF.

The rearrangement uses TRBV5-1 and TRBJ2-3; the match to TRBD2 covers 8 bases. Per germline, CDR1 SGHRS and CDR2 YFSETQ. The V segment lost 0 bases and the J segment 2 bases; nucleotides outside the gene matches: 5. This CDR3 is 16 amino acids long. For the CDR3, the DNA is TGCGCCAGCAGCTTGGTACTAGCGGCCCTCACAGATACGCAGTATTTT. Protein sequence: CASSLVLAALTDTQYF.

The chain has TRBV28 and TRBJ2-7, with unresolved D. The germline V and J ends were trimmed by 7 bases and 2 bases, with 15 bases remaining between them. Germline CDR1 MDHEN, CDR2 SYDVKM. CDR3 length equals 14 residues. Here the CDR3 DNA reads TGTGCCAGCAATCCCGTGGGCAGTGCCTACGAGCAGTACTTC. Its protein is CASNPVGSAYEQYF.

This clonotype occurred a few times. The gene calls are TRBV7-2 and TRBJ2-1; D gene unclear. The CDR3 runs to 13 residues. Germline CDR1 reads SGHTA; CDR2 reads FQGNSA. The V gene lost 1 base and the J gene lost 3 bases, with 4 bases spanning the gap. The CDR3 DNA reads TGTGCCAGCAGCTTAGACCACTACAATGAGCAGTTCTTC. Translated: CASSLDHYNEQFF.

The rearrangement links TRBV4-3 to TRBJ2-3; 9 bases fit TRBD2. There are 16 residues in the CDR3. V gave up 2 bases and J gave up 4 bases; unmatched junction bases: 7. CDR1 is LGHNA, CDR2 YSLEER, per germline. The CDR3 sequence: CASSQWGGGGADTQYF. CDR3 nucleotide sequence: TGCGCCAGCAGCCAATGGGGTGGCGGGGGGGCAGATACGCAGTATTTT.

The gene calls are TRBV7-9 and TRBJ1-5; unclear D gene. From germline, CDR1 is SEHNR and CDR2 FQNEAQ (reference sequence). CDR3 size: 13 residues. Trimming pared 4 bases from V and 4 bases from J, leaving 8 bases between. The CDR3 sequence: CASSSQVNQPQHF. CDR3 DNA sequence: TGTGCCAGCAGCTCCCAGGTGAATCAGCCCCAGCATTTT.

This clonotype appeared a few times. This sequence joins TRBV7-2 and TRBJ1-1; D is unclear. This CDR3 comprises 16 residues. V was clipped by 1 base and J by 1 base, with 13 bases between them. From germline, CDR1 is SGHTA and CDR2 FQGNSA. The CDR3 here is CASSLGGGRANTEAFF. In DNA, the CDR3 is TGTGCCAGCAGCTTAGGAGGTGGACGGGCGAACACTGAAGCTTTCTTT.

This clonotype was seen a few times. The V call is TRBV5-1, the J call TRBJ2-3; 10 nucleotides match TRBD2. Looked up from germline, CDR1 is SGHRS and CDR2 is YFSETQ. V shed 3 bases and J 3 bases; nucleotides not matched to a gene: 7. This CDR3 has 16 amino acids. CDR3 protein: CASSSLAGGGTDTQYF. Here the CDR3 DNA reads TGCGCCAGCAGCTCGTTAGCGGGGGGCGGTACAGATACGCAGTATTTT. Supplemented by reference TRBV5-1 and TRBJ2-3, the full variable domain reads KAGVTQTPRYLIKTRGQQVTLSCSPISGHRSVSWYQQTPGQGLQFLFEYFSETQRNKGNFPGRFSGRQFSNSRSEMNVSTLELGDSALYLCASSSLAGGGTDTQYFGPGTRLTVL.

This clonotype has ten or more counts. This chain joins TRBV12-3 or TRBV12-4 and TRBJ1-2; 8 bases fit TRBD1. The CDR3 sequence is 14 residues long. Trimming at V came to 5 bases and at J to 5 bases, leaving 7 bases not matched to a gene. For the CDR3, the DNA is TGTGCCAGCAGTCCCAGGACAGGGCAATATGGCTACACCTTC. It yields the protein CASSPRTGQYGYTF.

This clonotype was detected a few times. The genes are TRBV19 and TRBJ1-1, with TRBD1 identical over 9 bases. Per the germline V gene, CDR1 is LNHDA and CDR2 is SQIVND (reference sequence). V was clipped by 8 bases and J by 2 bases; unmatched bases: 6. This CDR3 spans 14 amino acids. The CDR3 loop is CASVYRGRNTEAFF. The CDR3 DNA sequence: TGTGCCAGTGTATACAGGGGGCGAAACACTGAAGCTTTCTTT.

The chain employs TRBV6-2 or TRBV6-3 and TRBJ2-5; D remains unclear. V was shortened by 4 bases and J by 2 bases, with 8 bases between the two germline ends. The CDR3 loop spans 13 amino acids. Germline CDR1 reads MNHEY; CDR2 reads SVGEGT. CDR3 in DNA: TGTGCCAGCAGTTCCCTGTCACAAGAGACCCAGTACTTC. Translation gives CASSSLSQETQYF.

The V gene is TRBV19, the J gene TRBJ1-5; TRBD1 agrees at 7 bases. V gave up 6 bases and J gave up 2 bases; unmatched junction bases: 4. The CDR3 loop spans 14 amino acids. The germline CDR1 and CDR2 sequences are LNHDA and SQIVND (reference sequence). The chain's CDR3 is CASSGTAGNQPQHF. CDR3 sequence (DNA): TGTGCCAGTAGCGGGACAGCGGGCAATCAGCCCCAGCATTTT.